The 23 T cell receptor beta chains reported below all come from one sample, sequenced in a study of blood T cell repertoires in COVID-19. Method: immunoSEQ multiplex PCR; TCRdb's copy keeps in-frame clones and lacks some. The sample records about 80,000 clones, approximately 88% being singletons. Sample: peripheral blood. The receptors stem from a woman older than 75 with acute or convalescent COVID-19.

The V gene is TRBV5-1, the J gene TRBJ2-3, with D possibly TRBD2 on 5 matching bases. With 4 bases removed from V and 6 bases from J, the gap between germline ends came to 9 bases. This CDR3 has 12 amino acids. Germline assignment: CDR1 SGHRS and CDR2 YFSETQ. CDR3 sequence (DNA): TGCGCCAGCAGCCCTGGAGGTGATACGCAGTATTTT. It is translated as CASSPGGDTQYF.

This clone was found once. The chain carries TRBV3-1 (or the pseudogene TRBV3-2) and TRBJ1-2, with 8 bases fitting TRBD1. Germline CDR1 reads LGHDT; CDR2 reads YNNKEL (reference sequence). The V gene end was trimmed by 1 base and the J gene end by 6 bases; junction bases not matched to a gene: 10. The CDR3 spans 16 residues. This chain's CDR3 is CASSQGPDRESDGYTF. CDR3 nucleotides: TGTGCCAGCAGCCAAGGCCCGGACAGGGAGAGCGATGGCTACACCTTC.

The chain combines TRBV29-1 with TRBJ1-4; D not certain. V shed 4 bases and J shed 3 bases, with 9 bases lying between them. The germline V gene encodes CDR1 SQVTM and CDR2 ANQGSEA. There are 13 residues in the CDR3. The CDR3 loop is CSVGDRANEKLFF. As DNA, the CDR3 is TGCAGCGTTGGTGACCGGGCTAATGAAAAACTGTTTTTT.

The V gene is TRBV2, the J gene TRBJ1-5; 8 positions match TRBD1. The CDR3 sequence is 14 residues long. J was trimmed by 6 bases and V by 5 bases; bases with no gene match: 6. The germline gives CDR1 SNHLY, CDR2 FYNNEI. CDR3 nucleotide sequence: TGTGCCAGCAGTCCTAGACAGGGGCGTCAGCCCCAGCATTTT. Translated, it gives CASSPRQGRQPQHF.

CDR3 loop: CASRYNMNTEAFF. CDR3 nucleotide sequence: TGTGCCAGCAGATATAATATGAACACTGAAGCTTTCTTT. This chain joins TRBV14 and TRBJ1-1; D remains unclear. The CDR3 loop spans 13 amino acids. V was shortened by 6 bases and J by 0 bases, with 8 bases between the two germline ends. Germline CDR1 is SGHDN and CDR2 is FVKESK.

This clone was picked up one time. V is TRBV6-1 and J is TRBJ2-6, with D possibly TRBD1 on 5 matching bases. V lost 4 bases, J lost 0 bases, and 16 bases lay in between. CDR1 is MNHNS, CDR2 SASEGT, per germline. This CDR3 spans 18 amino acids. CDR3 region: CASSGLTGHFSGANVLTF. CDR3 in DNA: TGTGCCAGCAGTGGGTTAACAGGACACTTCTCTGGGGCCAACGTCCTGACTTTC.

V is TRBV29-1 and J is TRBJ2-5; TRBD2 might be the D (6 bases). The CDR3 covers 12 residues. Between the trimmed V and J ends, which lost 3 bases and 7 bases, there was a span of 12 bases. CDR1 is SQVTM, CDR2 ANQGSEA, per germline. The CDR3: CSVEGGGGTQYF. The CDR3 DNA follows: TGCAGCGTTGAGGGGGGTGGTGGGACCCAGTACTTC.

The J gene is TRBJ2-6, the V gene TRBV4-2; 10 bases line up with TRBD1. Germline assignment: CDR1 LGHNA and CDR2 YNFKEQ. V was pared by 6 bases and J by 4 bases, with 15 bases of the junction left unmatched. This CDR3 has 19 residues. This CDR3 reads CASSRIPTGGAGGANVLTF. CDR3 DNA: TGTGCCAGCAGTAGAATTCCGACAGGGGGCGCGGGAGGGGCCAACGTCCTGACTTTC.

The CDR3 loop is CASSFGQGLLLGGYTF. CDR3 sequence (DNA): TGCGCCAGCAGCTTTGGACAGGGGTTATTATTAGGTGGCTACACCTTC. The rearrangement uses TRBV5-1 and TRBJ1-2; 9 positions agree with TRBD1. This CDR3 is 16 amino acids long. In germline, CDR1 is SGHRS, CDR2 YFSETQ. The V segment lost 2 bases and the J segment 7 bases; nucleotides outside the gene matches: 12.

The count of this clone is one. The CDR3, as DNA: TGCGCCAGCAGCCCGGGGGGTACCGGGACTTCTAACTATGGCTACACCTTC. Its protein is CASSPGGTGTSNYGYTF. This chain joins TRBV5-1 and TRBJ1-2, with D perhaps TRBD1 (5 bases). Germline V gene data show CDR1 as SGHRS and CDR2 as YFSETQ. This CDR3 is 17 amino acids long. Deletions cut 4 bases from V and 0 bases from J, with 19 bases between.

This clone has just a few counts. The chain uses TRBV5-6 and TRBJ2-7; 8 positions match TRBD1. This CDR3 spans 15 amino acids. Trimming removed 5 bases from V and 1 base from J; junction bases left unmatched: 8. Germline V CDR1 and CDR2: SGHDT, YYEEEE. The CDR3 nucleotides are TGTGCCAGCAGGGCCGGGACAGGTTATTCCTACGAGCAGTACTTC. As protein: CASRAGTGYSYEQYF.

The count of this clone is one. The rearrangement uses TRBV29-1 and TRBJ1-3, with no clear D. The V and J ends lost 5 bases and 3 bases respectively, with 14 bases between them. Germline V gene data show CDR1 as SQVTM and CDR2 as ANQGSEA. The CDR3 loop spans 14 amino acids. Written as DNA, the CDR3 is TGCAGCGTTTGGACCCCAGAGGGTGGAAACACCATATATTTT. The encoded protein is CSVWTPEGGNTIYF.

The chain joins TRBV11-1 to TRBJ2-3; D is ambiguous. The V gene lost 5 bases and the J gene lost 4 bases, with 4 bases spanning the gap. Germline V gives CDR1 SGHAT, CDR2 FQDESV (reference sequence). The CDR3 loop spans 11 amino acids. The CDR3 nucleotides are TGTGCCAGCAGCCAGTCAGATACGCAGTATTTT. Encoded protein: CASSQSDTQYF.

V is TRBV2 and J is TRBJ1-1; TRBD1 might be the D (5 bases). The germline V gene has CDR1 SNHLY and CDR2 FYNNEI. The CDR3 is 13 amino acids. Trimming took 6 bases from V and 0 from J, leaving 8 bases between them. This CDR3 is CASRAGMNTEAFF. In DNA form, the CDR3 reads TGTGCCAGCAGAGCAGGGATGAACACTGAAGCTTTCTTT.

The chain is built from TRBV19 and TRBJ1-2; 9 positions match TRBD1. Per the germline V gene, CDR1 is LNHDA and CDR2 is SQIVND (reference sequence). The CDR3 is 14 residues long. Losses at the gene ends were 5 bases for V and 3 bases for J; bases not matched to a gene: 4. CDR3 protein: CASSGRDRDYGYTF. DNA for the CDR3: TGTGCCAGTAGTGGCCGGGACAGGGACTATGGCTACACCTTC.

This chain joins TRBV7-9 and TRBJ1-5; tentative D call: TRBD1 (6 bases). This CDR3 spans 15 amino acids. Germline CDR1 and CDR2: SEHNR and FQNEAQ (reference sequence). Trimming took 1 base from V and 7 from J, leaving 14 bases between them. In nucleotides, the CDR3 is TGTGCCAGCAGCTTAGAGGGGGGGGCAGAGCAGCCCCAGCATTTT. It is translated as CASSLEGGAEQPQHF.

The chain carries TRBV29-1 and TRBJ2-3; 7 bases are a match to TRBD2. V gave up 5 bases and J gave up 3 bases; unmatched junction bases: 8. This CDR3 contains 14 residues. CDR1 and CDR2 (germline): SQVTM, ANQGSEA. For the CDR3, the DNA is TGCAGCGTTACCAGCGGGGTGGCGACAGATACGCAGTATTTT. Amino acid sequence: CSVTSGVATDTQYF.

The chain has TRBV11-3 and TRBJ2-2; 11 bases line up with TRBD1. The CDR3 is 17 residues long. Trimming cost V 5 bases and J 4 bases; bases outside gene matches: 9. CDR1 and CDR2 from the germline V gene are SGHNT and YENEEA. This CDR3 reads CASSPRTGGRGTGELFF. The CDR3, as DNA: TGTGCCAGCAGCCCCAGGACAGGGGGCCGGGGCACCGGGGAGCTGTTTTTT.

The CDR3 coding sequence is TGTGCCAGCTCACCTTCAGGAGGGCAGGGAACAGGAAACACCATATATTTT. Its protein is CASSPSGGQGTGNTIYF. The V and J genes are TRBV18 and TRBJ1-3, with D possibly matching TRBD1 (5 bases). Germline V gene lookup returns CDR1 KGHSH and CDR2 LQKENI. V lost 3 bases and J 4 bases, leaving 19 bases between the germline ends. The CDR3 loop spans 17 amino acids. Drawing the rest from reference TRBV18 and TRBJ1-3, the complete variable domain is NAGVMQNPRHLVRRRGQEARLRCSPMKGHSHVYWYRQLPEEGLKFMVYLQKENIIDESGMPKERFSAEFPKEGPSILRIQQVVRGDSAAYFCASSPSGGQGTGNTIYFGEGSWLTVV.

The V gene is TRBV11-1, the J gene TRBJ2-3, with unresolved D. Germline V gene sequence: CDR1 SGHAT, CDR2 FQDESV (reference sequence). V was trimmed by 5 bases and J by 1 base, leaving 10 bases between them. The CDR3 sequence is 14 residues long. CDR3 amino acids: CASSARSGTDTQYF. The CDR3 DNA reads TGTGCCAGCAGCGCACGCTCGGGCACAGATACGCAGTATTTT.

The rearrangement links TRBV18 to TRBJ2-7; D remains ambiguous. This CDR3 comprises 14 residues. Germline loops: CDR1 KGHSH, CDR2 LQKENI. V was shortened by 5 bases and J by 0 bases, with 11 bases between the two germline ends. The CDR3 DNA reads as TGTGCCAGCTCAGTACAGACAAGCTCCTACGAGCAGTACTTC. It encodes CASSVQTSSYEQYF.

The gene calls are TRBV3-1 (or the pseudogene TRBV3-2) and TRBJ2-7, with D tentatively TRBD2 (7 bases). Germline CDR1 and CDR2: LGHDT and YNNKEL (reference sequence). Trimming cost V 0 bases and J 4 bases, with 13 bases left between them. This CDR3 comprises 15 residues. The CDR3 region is CASSQDASGTYEQYF. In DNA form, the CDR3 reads TGTGCCAGCAGCCAAGATGCAAGCGGGACATACGAGCAGTACTTC.

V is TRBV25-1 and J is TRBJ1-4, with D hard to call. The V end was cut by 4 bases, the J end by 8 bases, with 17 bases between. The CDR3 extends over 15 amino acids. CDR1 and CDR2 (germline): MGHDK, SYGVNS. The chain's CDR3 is CASSVSGGVWEKLFF. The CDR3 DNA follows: TGTGCCAGCAGTGTAAGCGGCGGAGTTTGGGAAAAACTGTTTTTT.